The T cell receptor (beta chain) under discussion was sequenced for a study of blood T cell repertoires in COVID-19. Background on the study: Acute-phase and convalescent COVID-19 samples originated in the United States, Italy and Spain.

TCRdb's copy holds only in-frame clones and misses some; the assay was immunoSEQ multiplex PCR. The sample holds some 57,000 clones, 85% seen once. This CDR3 contains 11 residues. Germline CDR1 is MNHEY and CDR2 is SVGAGI. V was cut by 4 bases and J by 7 bases, with 7 bases left in between. This chain uses TRBV6-5 with TRBJ2-5; D is ambiguous. The sequencing sample was made of peripheral blood. This receptor was identified in a human donor in a cohort sampled during active COVID-19. The CDR3 reads CASSFAGTQYF. The CDR3, as DNA: TGTGCCAGCAGTTTCGCAGGGACCCAGTACTTC.